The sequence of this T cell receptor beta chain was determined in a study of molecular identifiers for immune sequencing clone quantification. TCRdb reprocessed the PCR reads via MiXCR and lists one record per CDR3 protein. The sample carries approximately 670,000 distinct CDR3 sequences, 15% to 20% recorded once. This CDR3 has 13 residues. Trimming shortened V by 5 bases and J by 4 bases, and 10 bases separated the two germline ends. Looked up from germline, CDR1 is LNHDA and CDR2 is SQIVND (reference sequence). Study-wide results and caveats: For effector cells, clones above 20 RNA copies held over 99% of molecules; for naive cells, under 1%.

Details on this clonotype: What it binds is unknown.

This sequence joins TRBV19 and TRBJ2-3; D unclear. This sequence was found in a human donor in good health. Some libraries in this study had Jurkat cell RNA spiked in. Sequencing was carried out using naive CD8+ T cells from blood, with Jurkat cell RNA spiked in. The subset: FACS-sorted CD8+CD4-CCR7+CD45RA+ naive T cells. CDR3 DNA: TGTGCCAGTAGTTTGACTTGGGCAGATACGCAGTATTTT. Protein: CASSLTWADTQYF.